A selection of T cell receptor beta chains follows, all from one sample in a study of CD8 T cells in ankylosing spondylitis. A single record per CDR3 protein comes from TCRdb applying MiXCR to the 5' RACE reads. The profile shows fewer than 500,000 distinct CDR3 sequences, approximately 26% of them singletons. Sequencing was performed on blood, either unsorted or a sorted T cell fraction (not recorded which). Every receptor here comes from a male donor with ankylosing spondylitis. Both conserved end residues are part of each CDR3. A D gene is named only where the DNA matches it firmly. Rows may omit the clone size; those that give it use once, few, many or a size class.

clone_size: NA
d_call: NA
j_call: TRBJ2-3
v_call: TRBV28
cdr3_aa: CASSTNRRITDTQYF
cdr3_nt: TGTGCCAGCAGTACCAACAGGAGAATCACAGATACGCAGTATTTT

clone_size: many
d_call: NA
j_call: TRBJ1-1
v_call: TRBV4-2
cdr3_aa: CASSQALAGNTEAFF
cdr3_nt: TGTGCCAGCAGCCAAGCCCTGGCGGGGAACACTGAAGCTTTCTTT

clone_size: few
d_call: NA
j_call: TRBJ1-1
v_call: TRBV29-1
cdr3_aa: CSVGDRGFEAFF
cdr3_nt: TGCAGCGTTGGGGACCGGGGCTTTGAAGCTTTCTTT

clone_size: NA
d_call: NA
j_call: TRBJ2-1
v_call: TRBV20-1
cdr3_aa: CRGSEGKGSEETSSYNEQFF
cdr3_nt: TGCAGGGGGTCGGAAGGGAAGGGATCCGAGGAGACCTCATCCTACAATGAGCAGTTCTTC

clone_size: few
d_call: NA
j_call: TRBJ1-1
v_call: TRBV25-1
cdr3_aa: CASGGKGMNTEAFF
cdr3_nt: TGTGCCAGCGGTGGCAAGGGTATGAACACTGAAGCTTTCTTT

clone_size: NA
d_call: NA
j_call: TRBJ1-1
v_call: TRBV3-1
cdr3_aa: CASSQEGRYTEAFF
cdr3_nt: TGTGCCAGCAGCCAAGAGGGGAGGTACACTGAAGCTTTCTTT

clone_size: NA
d_call: TRBD1
j_call: TRBJ1-1
v_call: TRBV14
cdr3_aa: CASSQTGVEAFF
cdr3_nt: TGTGCCAGCAGCCAGACAGGGGTTGAAGCTTTCTTT

clone_size: NA
d_call: NA
j_call: TRBJ2-3
v_call: TRBV20-1
cdr3_aa: CSAKPGPSTDTQYF
cdr3_nt: TGCAGTGCTAAACCGGGGCCTAGCACAGATACGCAGTATTTT

clone_size: few
d_call: NA
j_call: TRBJ2-7
v_call: TRBV3-1
cdr3_aa: CASSPEGPYEQYF
cdr3_nt: TGTGCCAGCAGCCCGGAGGGCCCCTACGAGCAGTACTTC

clone_size: NA
d_call: NA
j_call: TRBJ2-1
v_call: TRBV2
cdr3_aa: CASSEVLQGPLWQFF
cdr3_nt: TGTGCCAGCAGTGAAGTGTTGCAGGGGCCCTTGTGGCAGTTCTTC

clone_size: NA
d_call: NA
j_call: TRBJ1-5
v_call: TRBV7-2
cdr3_aa: CASSLEGSRPQHF
cdr3_nt: TGTGCCAGCAGCTTAGAAGGGTCAAGGCCCCAGCATTTT

clone_size: few
d_call: NA
j_call: TRBJ2-5
v_call: TRBV7-8
cdr3_aa: CASSLHQGTQYF
cdr3_nt: TGTGCCAGCAGCTTACATCAGGGGACCCAGTACTTC

clone_size: NA
d_call: TRBD1
j_call: TRBJ1-1
v_call: TRBV10-1
cdr3_aa: CASSEFDRGRPEAFF
cdr3_nt: TGCGCCAGCAGTGAGTTTGACAGGGGAAGGCCTGAAGCTTTCTTT

clone_size: NA
d_call: NA
j_call: TRBJ2-5
v_call: TRBV11-1
cdr3_aa: CASSANRKTSSTLRETQYF
cdr3_nt: TGTGCCAGCAGCGCCAACCGCAAGACGAGTTCGACCCTCAGAGAGACCCAGTACTTC

clone_size: many
d_call: NA
j_call: TRBJ1-1
v_call: TRBV11-2
cdr3_aa: CASSFSRNTEAFF
cdr3_nt: TGTGCCAGCAGCTTCTCCAGGAACACTGAAGCTTTCTTT

clone_size: NA
d_call: NA
j_call: TRBJ1-1
v_call: TRBV4-1
cdr3_aa: CASSQGFGGGDTEAFF
cdr3_nt: TGCGCCAGCAGCCAGGGCTTCGGGGGCGGCGACACTGAAGCTTTCTTT

clone_size: NA
d_call: TRBD1
j_call: TRBJ1-1
v_call: TRBV20-1
cdr3_aa: CSARGWTGVNTEAFF
cdr3_nt: TGCAGTGCTAGAGGGTGGACAGGGGTGAACACTGAAGCTTTCTTT

clone_size: few
d_call: TRBD2
j_call: TRBJ2-1
v_call: TRBV20-1
cdr3_aa: CSARTLGLAGVNNEQFF
cdr3_nt: TGCAGTGCCAGAACCTTGGGACTAGCGGGAGTAAACAATGAGCAGTTCTTC

clone_size: few
d_call: NA
j_call: TRBJ1-4
v_call: TRBV20-1
cdr3_aa: CCARGVRAEANEKLFF
cdr3_nt: TGCTGTGCTAGGGGGGTTCGCGCGGAAGCTAATGAAAAACTGTTTTTT

clone_size: NA
d_call: TRBD2
j_call: TRBJ2-7
v_call: TRBV7-2
cdr3_aa: CASSLLGTSVHEQYF
cdr3_nt: TGTGCCAGCAGCTTACTTGGGACTAGCGTGCACGAGCAGTACTTC

clone_size: NA
d_call: TRBD1
j_call: TRBJ2-2
v_call: TRBV12-3/TRBV12-4
cdr3_aa: CASSLNRGSNTGELFF
cdr3_nt: TGTGCCAGCAGTTTAAACAGGGGGTCGAACACCGGGGAGCTGTTTTTT

clone_size: few
d_call: NA
j_call: TRBJ1-2
v_call: TRBV7-2
cdr3_aa: CASSPAPGREGYGYTF
cdr3_nt: TGTGCCAGCAGCCCGGCCCCGGGGAGGGAGGGCTATGGCTACACCTTC

clone_size: few
d_call: TRBD1
j_call: TRBJ1-2
v_call: TRBV4-1
cdr3_aa: CASSQGTGSWYGYTF
cdr3_nt: TGCGCCAGCAGCCAAGGGACAGGGAGCTGGTATGGCTACACCTTC

clone_size: NA
d_call: TRBD1
j_call: TRBJ2-5
v_call: TRBV5-1
cdr3_aa: CASSSLGQEETQYF
cdr3_nt: TGCGCCAGCAGCTCCTTAGGACAGGAAGAGACCCAGTACTTC

clone_size: few
d_call: NA
j_call: TRBJ2-3
v_call: TRBV7-2
cdr3_aa: CASSASSVGGVDTQYF
cdr3_nt: TGTGCCAGCAGCGCATCTAGCGTCGGGGGTGTGGATACGCAGTATTTT

clone_size: few
d_call: NA
j_call: TRBJ1-6
v_call: TRBV12-3/TRBV12-4
cdr3_aa: CASSLGPTGRSYNSPLHF
cdr3_nt: TGTGCCAGCAGTTTGGGTCCAACAGGGAGGTCCTATAATTCACCCCTCCACTTT

clone_size: NA
d_call: TRBD1
j_call: TRBJ1-6
v_call: TRBV12-3/TRBV12-4
cdr3_aa: CASSLGTGLGPGQTPLHF
cdr3_nt: TGTGCCAGCAGTTTAGGGACAGGGCTGGGACCGGGCCAAACACCCCTCCACTTT

clone_size: NA
d_call: NA
j_call: TRBJ2-3
v_call: TRBV24-1
cdr3_aa: CATSDSRHVGSTDTQYF
cdr3_nt: TGTGCCACCAGTGATTCCCGTCATGTAGGCAGCACAGATACGCAGTATTTT